This T cell receptor (beta chain) was sequenced in a study of cytomegalovirus exposure and HLA in healthy donors. This CDR3 is built from 15 residues. With 4 bases removed from V and 9 bases from J, the gap between germline ends came to 19 bases. CDR1 is MNHEY, CDR2 SVGAGI, per germline. PCR amplification relied on 60 Vbeta primers (plus 13 Jbeta primers). TCRdb's copy holds only in-frame clones and misses some; the assay was immunoSEQ multiplex PCR. The table has around 120,000 clones, 80% seen once. The sequence came from a middle-aged woman in good health and CMV-seronegative. This sequence joins TRBV6-5 and TRBJ2-1; D is perhaps TRBD1 (6 bases). Sequences were obtained from PBMCs. The DNA of the CDR3 is TGTGCCAGCAGTTTCAGGGGTGCGGACCCTGGTGAGCAGTTCTTC. Its translation: CASSFRGADPGEQFF.